These 32 T cell receptor beta chains share one sample of origin, sequenced in a study of blood T cell repertoires in COVID-19. Sequencing was performed with immunoSEQ multiplex PCR; in TCRdb, only in-frame clones are kept and a portion is missing. This table has about 58,000 clones, more than 75% appearing once. Sequencing input: peripheral blood. The origin of the receptors is a man aged 35-49 years with active COVID-19.

The chain is built from TRBV7-9 and TRBJ1-5; D unresolved. With 8 bases removed from V and 4 bases from J, the gap between germline ends came to 15 bases. The CDR3 contains 14 residues. In germline, CDR1 is SEHNR, CDR2 FQNEAQ (reference sequence). CDR3 nucleotide sequence: TGTGCCAGCTGTATCGGCGGCCCGAATCAGCCCCAGCATTTT. It codes for CASCIGGPNQPQHF.

J is TRBJ1-3 and V is TRBV9, with D uncertain. CDR1 is SGDLS and CDR2 is YYNGEE in the germline V gene. There are 15 residues in the CDR3. Trimming took 4 bases from V and 0 from J, leaving 11 bases between them. DNA for the CDR3: TGTGCCAGCAGCCGCTTGCGGGACTCTGGAAACACCATATATTTT. It specifies CASSRLRDSGNTIYF.

This sequence joins TRBV19 and TRBJ2-1; 8 nucleotides match TRBD2. This CDR3 spans 19 amino acids. The germline CDR1 and CDR2 sequences are LNHDA and SQIVND (reference sequence). V lost 4 bases and J lost 1; bases outside the gene matches: 15. CDR3 region: CASSTPGWAREGSYNEQFF. The CDR3 region has the DNA TGTGCCAGTAGTACCCCCGGGTGGGCCCGGGAGGGGTCCTACAATGAGCAGTTCTTC. The variable domain in full, with the rest retrieved from reference TRBV19 and TRBJ2-1, is DGGITQSPKYLFRKEGQNVTLSCEQNLNHDAMYWYRQDPGQGLRLIYYSQIVNDFQKGDIAEGYSVSREKKESFPLTVTSAQKNPTAFYLCASSTPGWAREGSYNEQFFGPGTRLTVL.

The chain links TRBV7-3 to TRBJ2-1; D possibly corresponds to TRBD1 (6 bases). This CDR3 spans 13 amino acids. Germline CDR1 is SGHTA and CDR2 is FQGTGA. Between the trimmed V and J ends, which lost 1 base and 10 bases, there was a span of 11 bases. The CDR3 DNA follows: TGTGCCAGCAGCTTAATGAAGAGGGGGGAGCAGTTCTTC. Translation gives CASSLMKRGEQFF.

The chain couples TRBV7-3 to TRBJ2-7; 9 positions agree with TRBD2. Germline V CDR1 and CDR2: SGHTA, FQGTGA. J was trimmed by 0 bases and V by 5 bases; bases with no gene match: 2. CDR3 length: 14 residues. CDR3 in DNA: TGTGCCAGCAGCCCAGCGGGAGGCTCCTACGAGCAGTACTTC. It translates to CASSPAGGSYEQYF. Supplemented by reference TRBV7-3 and TRBJ2-7, the full variable domain reads GAGVSQTPSNKVTEKGKYVELRCDPISGHTALYWYRQSLGQGPEFLIYFQGTGAADDSGLPNDRFFAVRPEGSVSTLKIQRTERGDSAVYLCASSPAGGSYEQYFGPGTRLTVT.

J is TRBJ2-5 and V is TRBV28, with TRBD1 identical over 10 bases. The V gene end was trimmed by 9 bases and the J gene end by 3 bases; junction bases not matched to a gene: 10. This CDR3 has 15 amino acids. Germline CDR1 reads MDHEN; CDR2 reads SYDVKM. CDR3 sequence: CARSLRDRGEETQYF. CDR3 DNA sequence: TGTGCCAGGAGCCTCCGGGACAGGGGTGAAGAGACCCAGTACTTC.

The chain carries TRBV28 and TRBJ2-5; tentatively, D is TRBD1 (5 bases). V lost 1 base to trimming and J lost 5 bases, with 11 bases between them. The CDR3 contains 14 residues. Germline lookup yields CDR1 MDHEN and CDR2 SYDVKM. The CDR3, as DNA: TGTGCCAGCAGTTTATCGGTAGGGGTGGAGACCCAGTACTTC. It codes for CASSLSVGVETQYF.

This sequence joins TRBV30 and TRBJ2-7; D is unclear. The CDR3 is made up of 12 amino acids. V was shortened by 3 bases and J by 2 bases, with 8 bases between the two germline ends. In germline, CDR1 is GTSNPN, CDR2 SVGIG (reference sequence). This CDR3 reads CAWSLYTYEQYF. CDR3 DNA sequence: TGTGCCTGGAGCCTGTACACCTACGAGCAGTACTTC.

The chain joins TRBV3-1 (or the pseudogene TRBV3-2) to TRBJ2-5; 9 bases match TRBD2. The V gene's germline CDR1 is LGHDT and CDR2 YNNKEL (reference sequence). V lost 8 bases, J lost 1 base, and 17 bases stayed unmatched. The CDR3 sequence is 18 residues long. This CDR3 reads CASRSELAGAGSQETQYF. CDR3 DNA: TGTGCCAGCCGCTCCGAATTAGCGGGAGCTGGCTCCCAAGAGACCCAGTACTTC.

CDR3 bases: TGTGCCAGCAGCTTAGGACCCGCGGATTTGGCCCTAGCTGGCTACACCTTC. Amino acids: CASSLGPADLALAGYTF. The chain joins TRBV11-2 to TRBJ1-2; D is unclear. The CDR3 runs 17 residues. The V gene's germline CDR1 is SGHAT and CDR2 FQNNGV. V lost 1 base to trimming and J lost 7 bases, with 22 bases between them.

The DNA of the CDR3 is TGTGCCAGCAGTGAAACGGGACAGGGAGGCACTGAAGCTTTCTTT. The encoded protein is CASSETGQGGTEAFF. The V and J genes are TRBV6-4 and TRBJ1-1, with 9 positions matching TRBD1. The trim removed 3 bases at V and 4 bases at J, leaving 6 bases unmatched. Germline CDR1 reads MRHNA; CDR2 reads SNTAGT. The CDR3 sequence is 15 residues long.

The chain carries TRBV3-1 (or the pseudogene TRBV3-2) and TRBJ2-1, with 9 positions matching TRBD1. Germline CDR1 is LGHDT and CDR2 is YNNKEL (reference sequence). V lost 4 bases and J lost 4; bases outside the gene matches: 11. The CDR3 length is 17 residues. CDR3 sequence reads: CASSRLYRGRGYNEQFF. CDR3 bases: TGTGCCAGCAGCCGCCTATACAGGGGGCGAGGGTACAATGAGCAGTTCTTC.

In nucleotides, the CDR3 is TGTGCCACCAGTGATAGGGGGACAGGGGGGGCGACCCAGTACTTC. It specifies CATSDRGTGGATQYF. The gene calls are TRBV24-1 and TRBJ2-5, with TRBD1 matching over 11 bases. V lost 3 bases to trimming and J lost 7 bases; unmatched junction nucleotides: 6. CDR1 is KGHDR, CDR2 SFDVKD, per germline. CDR3 length: 15 residues.

V usage is TRBV10-1 and J usage is TRBJ2-3; TRBD1 aligns across 10 bases. The J segment lost 3 bases and the V segment lost 6 bases, leaving 3 bases of the junction unmatched. There are 14 residues in the CDR3. Germline V lookup: CDR1 WNHNN, CDR2 SYGVQD (reference sequence). CDR3 bases: TGCGCCAGCAGCCGGGACAGGGGAACAGATACGCAGTATTTT. This codes for CASSRDRGTDTQYF.

The CDR3 DNA is TGTGCCAGCAGTCTTTACGGGATCGCTGGAAACACCATATATTTT. It yields the protein CASSLYGIAGNTIYF. The V and J genes are TRBV28 and TRBJ1-3, with D hard to call. The CDR3 totals 15 residues. V was shortened by 5 bases and J by 2 bases, with 13 bases between the two germline ends. CDR1 and CDR2 (germline): MDHEN, SYDVKM.

The V call is TRBV11-2, the J call TRBJ1-2; D unclear. The CDR3 runs to 16 residues. Trimming pared 0 bases from V and 1 base from J, leaving 12 bases between. Looked up from germline, CDR1 is SGHAT and CDR2 is FQNNGV. The CDR3 reads CASSLEGAPINYGYTF. The CDR3, as DNA: TGTGCCAGCAGCTTAGAGGGCGCCCCGATTAACTATGGCTACACCTTC.

The rearrangement joins TRBV24-1 to TRBJ2-7; the D gene is possibly TRBD2 (5 bases). V lost 2 bases, J lost 7 bases, and 17 bases lay in between. Germline-derived CDR1 and CDR2 are KGHDR and SFDVKD. This CDR3 has 15 residues. Here the CDR3 reads CATSDSRENHIEQYF. The DNA for the CDR3 is TGTGCCACCAGTGATTCAAGGGAGAATCATATTGAGCAGTACTTC.

This rearrangement joins TRBV4-1 to TRBJ2-1; D might be TRBD2 (6 bases). CDR1 is MGHRA, CDR2 YSYEKL, per germline. V gave up 3 bases and J gave up 9 bases, with 18 bases separating them. The CDR3 loop spans 15 amino acids. In DNA, the CDR3 is TGCGCCAGCAGCCATGGGGGGACCCCCTTCGGTGAGCAGTTCTTC. Translation: CASSHGGTPFGEQFF.

The chain employs TRBV29-1 and TRBJ2-1; D remains ambiguous. The V end was cut by 3 bases, the J end by 13 bases, with 19 bases between. The CDR3 is 13 amino acids. The germline V gene encodes CDR1 SQVTM and CDR2 ANQGSEA. This chain's CDR3 is CSVDAAFLMKQFF. CDR3 DNA: TGCAGCGTTGATGCGGCCTTCCTCATGAAACAGTTCTTC.

This chain connects TRBV28 to TRBJ1-2; D is unclear. The ends were cut back, 4 bases at V and 2 bases at J, with 11 bases in the middle. CDR1 MDHEN and CDR2 SYDVKM come from the germline V gene. The CDR3 sequence is 14 residues long. The CDR3 protein is CASSSVRGNYGYTF. The DNA for the CDR3 is TGTGCCAGCAGTTCCGTACGAGGGAACTATGGCTACACCTTC.

V and J are TRBV27 and TRBJ2-7; TRBD1 aligns across 9 bases. Losses at the gene ends were 4 bases for V and 7 bases for J; bases not matched to a gene: 17. CDR1 MNHEY and CDR2 SMNVEV come from the germline V gene (reference sequence). This CDR3 is 17 amino acids long. The CDR3 here is CASSSLPGTGLSREQYF. CDR3 sequence (DNA): TGTGCCAGCAGTTCACTGCCCGGGACAGGGCTATCGAGGGAGCAGTACTTC.

The rearrangement joins TRBV5-1 to TRBJ2-3; 9 bases agree with TRBD1. The V and J ends lost 3 bases and 4 bases, in that order; junction bases with no gene match: 3. Germline V gives CDR1 SGHRS, CDR2 YFSETQ. This CDR3 is built from 14 residues. The CDR3 reads CASSWTGEADTQYF. In nucleotides, the CDR3 is TGCGCCAGCAGCTGGACAGGGGAGGCAGATACGCAGTATTTT.

This clone was seen only a few times. V gene TRBV6-1 combines with J gene TRBJ1-3, with TRBD1 matching 8 bases. After removal of 2 bases from V and 3 bases from J, the junction contained 3 bases not matched to a gene. This CDR3 region has 15 residues. Germline CDR1 is MNHNS and CDR2 is SASEGT. CDR3 bases: TGTGCCAGCAGTGAAACAGGGGGTAATGGAAACACCATATATTTT. This gives the protein CASSETGGNGNTIYF.

The rearrangement joins TRBV11-2 to TRBJ2-7, with 9 bases aligning to TRBD1. In germline, CDR1 is SGHAT, CDR2 FQNNGV. This CDR3 spans 14 amino acids. J was trimmed by 4 bases and V by 7 bases; bases with no gene match: 8. CDR3: CASTLGTGSYEQYF. CDR3 nucleotide sequence: TGTGCCAGCACCCTCGGGACAGGGTCTTACGAGCAGTACTTC.

This clone appeared a single time. This sequence joins TRBV3-1 (or the pseudogene TRBV3-2) and TRBJ1-2; D is unclear. The CDR3 extends over 15 amino acids. Germline V gene sequence: CDR1 LGHDT, CDR2 YNNKEL (reference sequence). Trimming took 2 bases from V and 2 from J, leaving 12 bases between them. The CDR3 coding sequence is TGTGCCAGCAGCCAATCTTCAGTCCAGAACTATGGCTACACCTTC. Translating it yields CASSQSSVQNYGYTF.

The chain joins TRBV9 to TRBJ2-2; possible D gene TRBD2, 7 bases. Trimming took 5 bases from V and 0 from J, leaving 17 bases between them. Germline V lookup: CDR1 SGDLS, CDR2 YYNGEE. CDR3 size: 17 residues. DNA of the CDR3: TGTGCCAGCAGGGCACCTTCGGGGGGCACGAACACCGGGGAGCTGTTTTTT. It yields the protein CASRAPSGGTNTGELFF.

V gene TRBV27 combines with J gene TRBJ1-3, with D maybe TRBD1 (6 bases). The CDR3 is 17 residues long. CDR1 is MNHEY and CDR2 is SMNVEV in the germline V gene (reference sequence). V was shortened by 5 bases and J by 4 bases, with 21 bases between the two germline ends. CDR3: CASSRFPGGGSGNTIYF. The DNA of the CDR3 is TGTGCCAGCAGTCGATTCCCGGGAGGGGGATCAGGAAACACCATATATTTT.

This chain uses TRBV15 with TRBJ1-2, with D possibly matching TRBD1 (5 bases). V lost 0 bases to trimming and J lost 4 bases, with 9 bases between them. This CDR3 is built from 14 residues. Germline CDR1 reads LNHNV; CDR2 reads YYDKDF (reference sequence). The CDR3 protein is CATSRDDSIYGYTF. CDR3 DNA: TGTGCCACCAGCAGAGATGACAGCATCTATGGCTACACCTTC.

This chain connects TRBV29-1 to TRBJ2-5, with 7 bases aligning to TRBD1. The CDR3 is made up of 14 amino acids. The germline CDR1 and CDR2 sequences are SQVTM and ANQGSEA. After removal of 2 bases from V and 2 bases from J, the junction contained 5 bases not matched to a gene. CDR3 sequence reads: CSVEPSGQQETQYF. CDR3 DNA sequence: TGCAGCGTTGAACCCTCGGGACAGCAAGAGACCCAGTACTTC.

This chain joins TRBV19 and TRBJ2-3; TRBD2 aligns across 10 bases. The CDR3 sequence is 16 residues long. The ends lost 1 base at V and 4 bases at J; junction bases unmatched: 5. Germline-derived CDR1 and CDR2 are LNHDA and SQIVND (reference sequence). The CDR3 loop reads CASSIGLAGVSDTQYF. DNA for the CDR3: TGTGCCAGTAGTATAGGCCTAGCGGGAGTGTCAGATACGCAGTATTTT.

The chain has TRBV6-1 and TRBJ2-2; D is perhaps TRBD1 (5 bases). Between the trimmed V and J ends, which lost 2 bases and 6 bases, there was a span of 13 bases. From germline, CDR1 is MNHNS and CDR2 SASEGT. The CDR3 runs 15 residues. The CDR3 DNA follows: TGTGCCAGCAGTGAACGGGCAGGGATGCCCGGGGAGCTGTTTTTT. Translating gives CASSERAGMPGELFF.

This chain links TRBV18 with TRBJ1-2, with TRBD1 matching 9 bases. V trimming: 4 bases; J trimming: 4 bases; junction bases outside the gene matches: 1. Germline V gene data show CDR1 as KGHSH and CDR2 as LQKENI. CDR3 length: 13 residues. CDR3 amino acids: CASSRDRAYGYTF. CDR3 DNA sequence: TGTGCCAGCTCACGGGACAGGGCCTATGGCTACACCTTC.